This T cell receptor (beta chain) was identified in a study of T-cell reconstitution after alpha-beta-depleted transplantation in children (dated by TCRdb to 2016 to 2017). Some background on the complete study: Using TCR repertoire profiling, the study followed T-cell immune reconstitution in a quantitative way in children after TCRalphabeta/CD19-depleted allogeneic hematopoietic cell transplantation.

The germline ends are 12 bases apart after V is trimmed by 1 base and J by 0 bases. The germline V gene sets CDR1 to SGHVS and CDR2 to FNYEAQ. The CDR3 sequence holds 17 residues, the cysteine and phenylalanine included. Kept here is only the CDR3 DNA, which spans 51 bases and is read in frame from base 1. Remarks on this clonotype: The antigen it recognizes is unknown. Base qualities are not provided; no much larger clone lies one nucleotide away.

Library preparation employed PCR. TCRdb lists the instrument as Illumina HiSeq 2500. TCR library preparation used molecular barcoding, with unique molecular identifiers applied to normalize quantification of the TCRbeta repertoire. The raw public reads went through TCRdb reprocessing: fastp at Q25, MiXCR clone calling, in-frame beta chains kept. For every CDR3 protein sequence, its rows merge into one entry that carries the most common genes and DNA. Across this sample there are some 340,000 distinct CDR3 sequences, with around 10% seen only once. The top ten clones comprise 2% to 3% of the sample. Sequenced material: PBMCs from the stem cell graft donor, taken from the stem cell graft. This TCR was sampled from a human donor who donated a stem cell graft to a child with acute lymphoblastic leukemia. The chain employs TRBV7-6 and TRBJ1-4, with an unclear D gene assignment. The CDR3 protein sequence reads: CASSLVGRGATNEKLFF. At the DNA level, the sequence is TGTGCCAGCAGCTTAGTAGGACGAGGTGCAACTAATGAAAAACTGTTTTTT. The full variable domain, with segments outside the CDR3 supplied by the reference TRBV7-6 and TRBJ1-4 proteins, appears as GAGVSQSPRYKVTKRGQDVALRCDPISGHVSLYWYRQALGQGPEFLTYFNYEAQQDKSGLPNDRFSAERPEGSISTLTIQRTEQRDSAMYRCASSLVGRGATNEKLFFGSGTQLSVL.